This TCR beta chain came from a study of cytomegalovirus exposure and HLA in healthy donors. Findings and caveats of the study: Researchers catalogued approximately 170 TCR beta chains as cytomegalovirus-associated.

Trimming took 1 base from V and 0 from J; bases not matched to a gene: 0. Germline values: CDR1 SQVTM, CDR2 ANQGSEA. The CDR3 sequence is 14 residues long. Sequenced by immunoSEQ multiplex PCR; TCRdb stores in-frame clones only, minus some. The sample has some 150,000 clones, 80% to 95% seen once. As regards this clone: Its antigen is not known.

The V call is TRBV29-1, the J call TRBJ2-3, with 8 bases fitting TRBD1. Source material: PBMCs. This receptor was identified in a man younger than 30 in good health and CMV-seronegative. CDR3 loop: CSVEGTGSTDTQYF. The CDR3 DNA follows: TGCAGCGTTGAAGGGACAGGGAGCACAGATACGCAGTATTTT.